This T cell receptor (beta chain) was documented in a study of T cell responses to AZD1222 COVID-19 vaccine. CDR1 MNHEY and CDR2 SMNVEV come from the germline V gene (reference sequence). After removal of 7 bases from V and 1 base from J, the junction contained 5 bases not matched to a gene. This CDR3 contains 14 residues. Profiling relied on immunoSEQ multiplex PCR, and the TCRdb table lists in-frame clones only, not all of them. The table records 150,000 to 200,000 clones, roughly 90% of them present only once. This receptor was taken from an adult in good health. The input for sequencing was peripheral blood, taken on day 0 of AZD1222 vaccination. The gene calls are TRBV27 and TRBJ2-3; 7 positions match TRBD2. This CDR3 is CASIKRGGTDTQYF. In nucleotides, the CDR3 is TGTGCCAGCATCAAACGGGGGGGCACAGATACGCAGTATTTT.